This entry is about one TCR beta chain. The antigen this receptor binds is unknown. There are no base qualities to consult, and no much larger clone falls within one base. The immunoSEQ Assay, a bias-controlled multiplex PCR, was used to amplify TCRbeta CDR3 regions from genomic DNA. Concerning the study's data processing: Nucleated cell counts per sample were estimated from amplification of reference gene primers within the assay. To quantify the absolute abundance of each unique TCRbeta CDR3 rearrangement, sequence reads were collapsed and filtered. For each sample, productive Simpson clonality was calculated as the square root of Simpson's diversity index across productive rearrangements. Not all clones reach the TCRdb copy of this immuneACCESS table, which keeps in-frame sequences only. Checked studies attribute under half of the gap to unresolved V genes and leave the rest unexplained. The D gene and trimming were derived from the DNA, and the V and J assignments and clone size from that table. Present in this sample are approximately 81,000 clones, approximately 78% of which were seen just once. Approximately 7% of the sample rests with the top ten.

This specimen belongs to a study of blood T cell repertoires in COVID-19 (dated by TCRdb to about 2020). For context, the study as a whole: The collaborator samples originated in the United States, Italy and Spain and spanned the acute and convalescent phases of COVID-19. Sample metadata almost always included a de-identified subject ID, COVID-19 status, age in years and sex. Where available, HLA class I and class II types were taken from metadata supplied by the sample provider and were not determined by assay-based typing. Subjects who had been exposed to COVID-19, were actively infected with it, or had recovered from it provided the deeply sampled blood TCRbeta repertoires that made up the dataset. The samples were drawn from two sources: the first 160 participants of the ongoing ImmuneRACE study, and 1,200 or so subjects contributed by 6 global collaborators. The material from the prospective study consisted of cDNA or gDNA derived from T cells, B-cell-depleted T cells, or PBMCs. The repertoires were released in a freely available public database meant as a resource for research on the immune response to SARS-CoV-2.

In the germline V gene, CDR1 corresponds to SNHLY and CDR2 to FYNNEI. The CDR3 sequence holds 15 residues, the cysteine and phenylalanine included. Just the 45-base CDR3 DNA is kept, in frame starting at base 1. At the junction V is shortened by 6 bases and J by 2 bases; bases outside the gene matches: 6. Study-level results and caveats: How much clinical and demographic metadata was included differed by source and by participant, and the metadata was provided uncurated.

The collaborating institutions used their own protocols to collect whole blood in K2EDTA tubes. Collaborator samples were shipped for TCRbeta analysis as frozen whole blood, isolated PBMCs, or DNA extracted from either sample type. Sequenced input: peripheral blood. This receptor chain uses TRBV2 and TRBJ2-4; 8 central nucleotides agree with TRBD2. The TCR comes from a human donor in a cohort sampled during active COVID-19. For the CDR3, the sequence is CASSGRGPSKNIQYF. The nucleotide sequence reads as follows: TGTGCCAGCAGCGGGAGGGGACCTTCCAAAAACATTCAGTACTTC. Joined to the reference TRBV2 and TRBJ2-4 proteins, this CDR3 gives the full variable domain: EPEVTQTPSHQVTQMGQEVILRCVPISNHLYFYWYRQILGQKVEFLVSFYNNEISEKSEIFDDQFSVERPDGSNFTLKIRSTKLEDSAMYFCASSGRGPSKNIQYFGAGTRLSVL.